This TCR beta chain was profiled in a study of spatial heterogeneity in lung cancer. Study details: Raw reads contained each unique TCR and UMI combination more than ten times on average. Regarding the study as a whole: Coverage of tumor T cells, by estimate, reached 6% to 8% for alpha chains and roughly 13% for beta chains. Tumoral mutation counts were tracked by counts of expanded intratumoral alpha and beta TCRs.

About this clonotype itself: Its antigen is still unknown.

The time point was: sample taken at primary tumor resection. The donors comprised around 72 untreated early-stage non-small cell lung cancer patients. Unsorted whole RNA from tumor, nontumor lung or frozen PBMC underwent sequencing. TCRdb recomputed calls from the 5' RACE reads with MiXCR, one row per CDR3 protein. The profile shows some 20,000 distinct CDR3 sequences, around 15% of them singletons. V gave up 6 bases and J gave up 5 bases, with 17 bases separating them. The V gene's germline CDR1 is KGHDR and CDR2 SFDVKD. The CDR3 runs to 15 residues. The receptor's source is a female donor with early-stage non-small cell lung cancer. The chain has TRBV24-1 and TRBJ2-3; D might be TRBD2 (6 bases). The specimen comprised lung tumor tissue, sampled at surgery. In DNA, the CDR3 is TGTGCCACCAGTAGAAGAAGCGGGCCGATAGATACGCAGTATTTT. Translation gives CATSRRSGPIDTQYF.